Listed below are T cell receptor beta chains from one sample, sequenced in a study of OX40 agonist ivuxolimab in advanced cancers. Generated by immunoSEQ multiplex PCR, the TCRdb table keeps only in-frame clones and is missing some. Of some 100,000 clones listed, 80% to 85% are singletons. The sequencing used CD4+ or CD8+ T cells sorted from blood, collected in a trial of the OX40 agonist ivuxolimab. The source of these receptors is an adult with an advanced solid tumor such as melanoma, head and neck, liver or kidney cancer. Both conserved end residues are part of each CDR3. D genes are given only for firm matches. Expanded clones are given a class, and other clones once, few, many or no size at all.

CDR3nt: TGTGCCAGCAGCCAAGACAGGAGGGGTTTCACTGAAGCTTTCTTT; CDR3aa: CASSQDRRGFTEAFF; abundance: NA; d_gene: NA; j_gene: TRBJ1-1; v_gene: TRBV5-6
CDR3nt: TGTGCCAGCAGCCGTATAATGGAGGGGAGGTTCTTC; CDR3aa: CASSRIMEGRFF; abundance: NA; d_gene: NA; j_gene: TRBJ2-1; v_gene: TRBV28
CDR3nt: TGTGCCAGCTGGGGAGGATCTAGCAATCAGCCCCAGCATTTT; CDR3aa: CASWGGSSNQPQHF; abundance: NA; d_gene: NA; j_gene: TRBJ1-5; v_gene: TRBV28
CDR3nt: TGCGCCAGCAGCCAAGAAGGATGGGACAATTCACCCCTCCACTTT; CDR3aa: CASSQEGWDNSPLHF; abundance: NA; d_gene: NA; j_gene: TRBJ1-6; v_gene: TRBV4-1
CDR3nt: TGTGCCAGCAGTATAACAGGGCCCGGGGAGCTGTTTTTT; CDR3aa: CASSITGPGELFF; abundance: once; d_gene: NA; j_gene: TRBJ2-2; v_gene: TRBV6-5
CDR3nt: TGTGCCAGCAGCTCAACCGGGACAGGGGTCCGAAACACTGAAGCTTTCTTT; CDR3aa: CASSSTGTGVRNTEAFF; abundance: NA; d_gene: TRBD1; j_gene: TRBJ1-1; v_gene: TRBV5-4
CDR3nt: TGTGCCAGCTCCCCCGGGGCCTTGCGGGGCTACACCTTC; CDR3aa: CASSPGALRGYTF; abundance: NA; d_gene: NA; j_gene: TRBJ1-2; v_gene: TRBV18
CDR3nt: TGTGCCAGCAGCTTAGAGCGGGGAGCTCGGTATGGCTACACCTTC; CDR3aa: CASSLERGARYGYTF; abundance: NA; d_gene: NA; j_gene: TRBJ1-2; v_gene: TRBV11-2
CDR3nt: TGTGCCAGCAGCTCAAGCCGACAGGGGTTGGGGTATGGCTACACCTTC; CDR3aa: CASSSSRQGLGYGYTF; abundance: NA; d_gene: TRBD1; j_gene: TRBJ1-2; v_gene: TRBV7-2
CDR3nt: TGTGCCAGCAGCTTCGTAGGGGCGCAGCCCCAGCATTTT; CDR3aa: CASSFVGAQPQHF; abundance: NA; d_gene: NA; j_gene: TRBJ1-5; v_gene: TRBV7-2
CDR3nt: TGTGCCAGTAGTAAGGGGGAAGAGACCCAGTACTTC; CDR3aa: CASSKGEETQYF; abundance: NA; d_gene: NA; j_gene: TRBJ2-5; v_gene: TRBV19
CDR3nt: TGTGCCAGCAGCTTAGATGTGGGTGGGACTAGGTCCAATGAGCAGTTCTTC; CDR3aa: CASSLDVGGTRSNEQFF; abundance: once; d_gene: TRBD2; j_gene: TRBJ2-1; v_gene: TRBV11-1
CDR3nt: TGTGCCAGCAGCCCTGCCGGGACAGGGTACAATGAGCAGTTCTTC; CDR3aa: CASSPAGTGYNEQFF; abundance: NA; d_gene: TRBD1; j_gene: TRBJ2-1; v_gene: TRBV9
CDR3nt: TGTGCCAGCATTCCTACCCCTGGGCAGGCGACGAACACTGAAGCTTTCTTT; CDR3aa: CASIPTPGQATNTEAFF; abundance: NA; d_gene: NA; j_gene: TRBJ1-1; v_gene: TRBV28
CDR3nt: TGTGCCAGCAGCTTTGAGGGGGGTTACACCGGGGAGCTGTTTTTT; CDR3aa: CASSFEGGYTGELFF; abundance: NA; d_gene: NA; j_gene: TRBJ2-2; v_gene: TRBV7-8
CDR3nt: TGTGCCAGTAAAGAACCGAACACCGGGGAGCTGTTTTTT; CDR3aa: CASKEPNTGELFF; abundance: NA; d_gene: NA; j_gene: TRBJ2-2; v_gene: TRBV19
CDR3nt: TGTGCCAGCATTCCACAGGGCCTGAACACAGATACGCAGTATTTT; CDR3aa: CASIPQGLNTDTQYF; abundance: once; d_gene: NA; j_gene: TRBJ2-3; v_gene: TRBV2
CDR3nt: TGCGCCAGCAGCCAGGACAGAGACACTGAAGCTTTCTTT; CDR3aa: CASSQDRDTEAFF; abundance: NA; d_gene: NA; j_gene: TRBJ1-1; v_gene: TRBV5-1
CDR3nt: TGCGCCAGCAGATTCGACGATGATCAGCCCCAGCATTTT; CDR3aa: CASRFDDDQPQHF; abundance: NA; d_gene: NA; j_gene: TRBJ1-5; v_gene: TRBV5-1
CDR3nt: TGTGCCAGCAGCCTAACAACTAATGAAAAACTGTTTTTT; CDR3aa: CASSLTTNEKLFF; abundance: once; d_gene: NA; j_gene: TRBJ1-4; v_gene: TRBV5-5
CDR3nt: TGTGCTAGTGGCCCTGAGGGGTCGAATTCACCCCTCCACTTT; CDR3aa: CASGPEGSNSPLHF; abundance: few; d_gene: NA; j_gene: TRBJ1-6; v_gene: TRBV12-5
CDR3nt: TGTGCCAGCTCACCACCGGAACAGCTGAACACTGAAGCTTTCTTT; CDR3aa: CASSPPEQLNTEAFF; abundance: NA; d_gene: NA; j_gene: TRBJ1-1; v_gene: TRBV18
CDR3nt: TGTGCCAGCAGTTACTCGGGAAAGTCGGACACTGAAGCTTTCTTT; CDR3aa: CASSYSGKSDTEAFF; abundance: NA; d_gene: NA; j_gene: TRBJ1-1; v_gene: TRBV6-5
CDR3nt: TGTGCCAGTAGTACAGGGGCGGACACTGAAGCTTTCTTT; CDR3aa: CASSTGADTEAFF; abundance: NA; d_gene: NA; j_gene: TRBJ1-1; v_gene: TRBV19
CDR3nt: TGTGCCAGCAGCGCTTTGGGAATGAACACTGAAGCTTTCTTT; CDR3aa: CASSALGMNTEAFF; abundance: NA; d_gene: NA; j_gene: TRBJ1-1; v_gene: TRBV28